The rows below give T cell receptor beta chains drawn from one sample of a study of blood T cell repertoires in COVID-19. The assay was immunoSEQ multiplex PCR, and TCRdb's table has in-frame clones only and misses some. Counted here are 310,000 or so clones, 87% occurring once; the ten biggest clones make up roughly a tenth. The sequenced material came from peripheral blood. These receptors came from a man aged 25 to 45 with COVID-19, enrolled during active disease. CDR3s include the opening cysteine and the closing phenylalanine or tryptophan. D genes are given only for firm matches. The listing skips clone size in some rows; elsewhere it reads once, few, many or a size class.

V,D,size,J,DNA,CDR3
TRBV6-5,-,-,TRBJ2-1,TGTGCCAGCAGTCACGACGGAGAGCTCTACAATGAGCAGTTCTTC,CASSHDGELYNEQFF
TRBV28,-,-,TRBJ1-4,TGTGCCAGCAGTTCGACATTCTCAACTAATGAAAAACTGTTTTTT,CASSSTFSTNEKLFF
TRBV4-1,-,-,TRBJ1-1,TGCGCCAGCAGAGTAGATGGAGCCGAAGCTTTCTTT,CASRVDGAEAFF
TRBV6-4,-,-,TRBJ2-1,TGTGCCAGCAGGGAGGACAGCTCCTACAATGAGCAGTTCTTC,CASREDSSYNEQFF
TRBV7-8,-,-,TRBJ1-1,TGTGCCAGCAACTGGGGGCCACCGAACACTGAAGCTTTCTTT,CASNWGPPNTEAFF
TRBV4-3,-,-,TRBJ1-1,TGCGCCAGCAGCCAACTTGGCATGAACACTGAAGCTTTCTTT,CASSQLGMNTEAFF
TRBV2,-,few,TRBJ1-5,TGTGCCAGCAGTGAACGTTGGGGGCATCAGCCCCAGCATTTT,CASSERWGHQPQHF
TRBV6-2/TRBV6-3,-,-,TRBJ2-7,TGTGCCAGCAGTTACTCGTCCACCTTGGGCGTTCAGAGCTCCTACGAGCAGTACTTC,CASSYSSTLGVQSSYEQYF
TRBV23-1,TRBD1,-,TRBJ2-2,TGCGCCAGCAACGCCGGGACAGGGGGCGCCCAGACGGACACCGGGGAGCTGTTTTTT,CASNAGTGGAQTDTGELFF
TRBV5-4,TRBD1,-,TRBJ1-6,TGTGCCAGCAGTACAGGGGGGAATAATTCACCCCTCCACTTT,CASSTGGNNSPLHF
TRBV28,TRBD1,-,TRBJ1-2,TGTGCCAGCAGATTATTATTGGGAGGGGACAGGGCGGGAGGCTACACCTTC,CASRLLLGGDRAGGYTF
TRBV6-5,-,-,TRBJ2-5,TGTGCCAGCAGTTACGGAGTAAATTCCCCCCAGTACTTC,CASSYGVNSPQYF
TRBV7-9,-,-,TRBJ1-5,TGTGCCAGCAGTGAACAGCTAAGCAATCAGCCCCAGCATTTT,CASSEQLSNQPQHF
TRBV27,TRBD1,few,TRBJ1-1,TGTGCCAGCAGTTTATACGGGACAGGGGAAACTGAAGCTTTCTTT,CASSLYGTGETEAFF
TRBV12-5,-,-,TRBJ1-2,TGTGCTAGTGGCCCTTACAGGGAGGGGGGGAGCTACACCTTC,CASGPYREGGSYTF